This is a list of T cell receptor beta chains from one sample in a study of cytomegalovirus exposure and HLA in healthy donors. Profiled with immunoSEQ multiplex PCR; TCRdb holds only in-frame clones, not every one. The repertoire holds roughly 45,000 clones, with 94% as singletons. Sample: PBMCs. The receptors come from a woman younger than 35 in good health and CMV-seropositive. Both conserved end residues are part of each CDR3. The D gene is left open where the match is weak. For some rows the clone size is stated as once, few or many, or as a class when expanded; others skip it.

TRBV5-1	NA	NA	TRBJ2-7	CASSFSGIYEQYF	TGCGCCAGCAGCTTTTCAGGGATTTACGAGCAGTACTTC
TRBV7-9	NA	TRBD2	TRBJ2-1	CASSRTSGRALSYNEQFF	TGTGCCAGCAGCCGGACTAGCGGGAGGGCATTGTCCTACAATGAGCAGTTCTTC
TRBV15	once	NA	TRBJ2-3	CATSRALAGTDTQYF	TGTGCCACCAGCAGAGCTCTAGCAGGCACAGATACGCAGTATTTT
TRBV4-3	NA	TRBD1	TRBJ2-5	CASSQGTGGVETQYF	TGCGCCAGCAGCCAAGGGACAGGGGGCGTAGAGACCCAGTACTTC
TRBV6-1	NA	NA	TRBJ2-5	CASSEARYGQETQYF	TGTGCCAGCAGTGAAGCGAGGTATGGGCAAGAGACCCAGTACTTC
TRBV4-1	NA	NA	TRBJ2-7	CASSQELGASDEQYF	TGCGCCAGCAGCCAAGAGCTCGGTGCATCCGACGAGCAGTACTTC
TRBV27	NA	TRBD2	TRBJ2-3	CASSSLPSGLGQGDTQYF	TGTGCCAGCAGTTCCCTCCCTAGCGGCTTAGGTCAGGGAGATACGCAGTATTTT
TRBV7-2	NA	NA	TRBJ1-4	CASSFARSTNEKLFF	TGTGCCAGCAGCTTCGCCAGGTCAACTAATGAAAAACTGTTTTTT
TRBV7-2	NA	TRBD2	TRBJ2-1	CASSQMGSGRVRDNEQFF	TGTGCCAGCAGCCAAATGGGTAGCGGGAGGGTGAGGGACAATGAGCAGTTCTTC
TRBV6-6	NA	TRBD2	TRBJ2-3	CASTAGVADTQYF	TGTGCCAGCACGGCGGGAGTGGCAGATACGCAGTATTTT
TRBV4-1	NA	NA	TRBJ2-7	CASSQAHEQYF	TGCGCCAGCAGCCAGGCCCACGAGCAGTACTTC
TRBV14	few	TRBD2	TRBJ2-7	CASSQEGGKGEQYF	TGTGCCAGCAGCCAAGAGGGGGGGAAGGGCGAGCAGTACTTC